This is a list of T cell receptor beta chains from one sample in a study of cytomegalovirus exposure and HLA in healthy donors. Clones were read by immunoSEQ multiplex PCR, and TCRdb kept only the in-frame ones, dropping some. The data contain about 180,000 clones, about four fifths of them seen just once; the ten biggest clones take up over 4.5%. Material for sequencing was PBMCs. The receptors derive from a woman aged 18-29 years in good health and CMV-seropositive. Both conserved end residues are part of each CDR3. D genes are given only for firm matches. Not all rows give a size; the values are once, few, many and, for expanded clones, a class.

TRBD1 | TRBJ2-5 | . | TRBV30 | TGTGCCTGGAGAGGGGGGACAGGGGATGGAGAGACCCAGTACTTC | CAWRGGTGDGETQYF
TRBD1 | TRBJ2-5 | . | TRBV4-1 | TGCGCCAGCAGCCAGGGACAGGGCTCAGAGACCCAGTACTTC | CASSQGQGSETQYF
. | TRBJ2-5 | . | TRBV13 | TGTGCCAGCAGCTTAGGGTCTACGTCGCAAGAGACCCAGTACTTC | CASSLGSTSQETQYF
. | TRBJ1-1 | few | TRBV18 | TGTGCCAGCTCCGCATCGGGTGAAGCTTTCTTT | CASSASGEAFF
TRBD1 | TRBJ2-1 | . | TRBV15 | TGTGCCACCAGCAGAGCGACCACAGGGGCCTACAATGAGCAGTTCTTC | CATSRATTGAYNEQFF
TRBD1 | TRBJ1-6 | . | TRBV7-9 | TGTGCCAGCAGCGCGACAGGGGAGTCGTCACCCCTCCACTTT | CASSATGESSPLHF
. | TRBJ2-7 | . | TRBV19 | TGTGCCAGTAGTATAAGGAGCAGGGACTACGAGCAGTACTTC | CASSIRSRDYEQYF
TRBD2 | TRBJ2-7 | . | TRBV5-6 | TGTGCCAGCAGTCCCGCGGGGGGGGCCTCCTACGAGCAGTACTTC | CASSPAGGASYEQYF
. | TRBJ2-5 | . | TRBV5-4 | TGTGCCAGCAGCTTGGCCGAGGGGGGGGAGACCCAGTACTTC | CASSLAEGGETQYF
. | TRBJ2-3 | . | TRBV15 | TGTGCCACCAGCAGAGATCGGGTTTGGACAGATACGCAGTATTTT | CATSRDRVWTDTQYF
TRBD2 | TRBJ2-1 | . | TRBV6-4 | TGTGCCAGCACCCCCGACCCCGGGGGGGCCAATGAGCAGTTCTTC | CASTPDPGGANEQFF
. | TRBJ2-7 | . | TRBV7-9 | TGTTCCAGCAGCTCCCGGGACTGGACAGGCGAGCAGTACTTC | CSSSSRDWTGEQYF
TRBD1 | TRBJ2-7 | . | TRBV7-6 | TGTGCCAGCAGCTTAGAGGGGACAGGACTCTACGAGCAGTACTTC | CASSLEGTGLYEQYF
. | TRBJ1-4 | . | TRBV4-1 | TGCGCCAGCAGCCCCACCGGACAATTGCGTGAAAAACTGTTTTTT | CASSPTGQLREKLFF
TRBD1 | TRBJ2-7 | . | TRBV4-3 | TGCGCCAGCAGCCCAGTGGGACCGGGACAGACGTGGCAAGAGCAGTACTTC | CASSPVGPGQTWQEQYF
TRBD1 | TRBJ1-5 | . | TRBV7-9 | TGTGCCAGCAGCTTGGAACAGGGGTTTTTAGGTCCCAATCAGCCCCAGCATTTT | CASSLEQGFLGPNQPQHF
. | TRBJ2-3 | . | TRBV9 | TGTGCCAGCAGCCTCCTCCCCCGCCGGCGAGGAACAGATACGCAGTATTTT | CASSLLPRRRGTDTQYF
. | TRBJ1-2 | few | TRBV29-1 | TGCAGCGTTGGTTGGTCAGTCCTTAACTATGGCTACACCTTC | CSVGWSVLNYGYTF
. | TRBJ2-3 | . | TRBV9 | TGTGCCAGCAGCGTAGGCGTCAGGTCCTCCACAGATACGCAGTATTTT | CASSVGVRSSTDTQYF
TRBD1 | TRBJ2-3 | . | TRBV10-1 | TGCGCCAGCAGTCGGGACAGGGGGAGCACAGATACGCAGTATTTT | CASSRDRGSTDTQYF
. | TRBJ2-2 | . | TRBV5-1 | TGCGCCAGCAGCTTAGGGGCGCGAGGGAACACCGGGGAGCTGTTTTTT | CASSLGARGNTGELFF
. | TRBJ2-5 | . | TRBV11-2 | TGTGCCAGCAGCGCTGGAGAGGGATCCCAAGAGACCCAGTACTTC | CASSAGEGSQETQYF
TRBD1 | TRBJ1-3 | once | TRBV7-9 | TGTGCCAGCAGCTCCCCCTTAACAACAGGGGAATTTGCCAGAAACACCATATATTTT | CASSSPLTTGEFARNTIYF
. | TRBJ2-7 | . | TRBV6-5 | TGTGCCAGCAGTTACTCGAGCCAGACTCTCCTCTACGAGCAGTACTTC | CASSYSSQTLLYEQYF
. | TRBJ1-1 | . | TRBV13 | TGTGCCAGCAGCTTAACCCAGGGCTCTGAAGCTTTCTTT | CASSLTQGSEAFF
TRBD2 | TRBJ2-7 | . | TRBV2 | TGTGCCAGCAGCCCGGGACTAGCGGGGGGATACGAGCAGTACTTC | CASSPGLAGGYEQYF
. | TRBJ1-1 | . | TRBV6-1 | TGTGCCAGCAGTGAATGGGGGGAAGTAAGTGAAGCTTTCTTT | CASSEWGEVSEAFF
TRBD2 | TRBJ2-1 | few | TRBV6-1 | TGTGCCAGCGGAATTAGCGGGGGGGCCGTGTATGAGCAGTTCTTC | CASGISGGAVYEQFF
. | TRBJ1-1 | . | TRBV15 | TGTGCCACCAGCAGAGAGTCAGGGCCCACTGAAGCTTTCTTT | CATSRESGPTEAFF
. | TRBJ2-7 | . | TRBV7-9 | TGTGCCAGCAGTGGTTCATCCTACGAGCAGTACTTC | CASSGSSYEQYF
. | TRBJ2-7 | . | TRBV18 | TGTGCCAGCTTTGGACAGAACTACGAGCAGTACTTC | CASFGQNYEQYF
TRBD2 | TRBJ2-5 | . | TRBV15 | TGTGCCACCAGCAGTAGCGGGGGGGGGCCCAGACAAGAGACCCAGTACTTC | CATSSSGGGPRQETQYF
TRBD2 | TRBJ2-1 | . | TRBV11-2 | TGTGCCAGCAGCTTAGCTAGCGGGGGTTTCGTCCCATCATTGGGCGAGCAGTTCTTC | CASSLASGGFVPSLGEQFF
TRBD2 | TRBJ2-7 | . | TRBV29-1 | TGCAGCGGATCTAGCGGGGGTGGCTCCTACGAGCAGTACTTC | CSGSSGGGSYEQYF
. | TRBJ1-2 | . | TRBV7-2 | TGTGCCAGCACCTATGAGGGTACTAACTATGGCTACACCTTC | CASTYEGTNYGYTF
. | TRBJ2-6 | . | TRBV2 | TGTGCCAGCCCGAGGGACTCTGGGGCCAACGTCCTGACTTTC | CASPRDSGANVLTF
. | TRBJ1-6 | . | TRBV5-1 | TGCGCCAGCAGCTTGGAGGCAGGGAGGAGAGAACCCCTCCACTTT | CASSLEAGRREPLHF
TRBD1 | TRBJ2-1 | once | TRBV7-8 | TGTGCCAGCAGGGACAGGGTCGAAATATATTACAATGAGCAGTTCTTC | CASRDRVEIYYNEQFF
. | TRBJ1-2 | once | TRBV2 | TGTGCCAGCAGCGGAGGGATAGGGGTAGAAGGCTACACCTTC | CASSGGIGVEGYTF
TRBD1 | TRBJ1-5 | once | TRBV27 | TGTGCCAGCAGTCCGGACAGGGGCCCTAATCAGCCCCAGCATTTT | CASSPDRGPNQPQHF
. | TRBJ1-5 | . | TRBV28 | TGTGCCAGCAGAGCAGCACAGGGAATCCTTCATAGCAATCAGCCCCAGCATTTT | CASRAAQGILHSNQPQHF
. | TRBJ2-6 | . | TRBV19 | TGTGCCAGTAGTAGGGGGGTAAGTGGGGCCAACGTCCTGACTTTC | CASSRGVSGANVLTF
TRBD2 | TRBJ2-1 | . | TRBV9 | TGTGCCAGCAGCGTAGCCAGGACTAGTTTCTATGAGCAGTTCTTC | CASSVARTSFYEQFF
. | TRBJ2-5 | . | TRBV6-6 | TGTGCCAGCAGCCATGGCCTTCAAGAGACCCAGTACTTC | CASSHGLQETQYF
. | TRBJ2-1 | . | TRBV6-5 | TGTGCCAGCAGTTACTCGGAGGGATACAATGAGCAGTTCTTC | CASSYSEGYNEQFF
TRBD2 | TRBJ2-7 | few | TRBV6-5 | TGTGCCAGCAGTTCGAGACTAGCGCGGTACGAGCAGTACTTC | CASSSRLARYEQYF
. | TRBJ1-2 | . | TRBV5-6 | TGTGCCAGCAGCTTGAACAGAAACTATGGCTACACCTTC | CASSLNRNYGYTF
TRBD2 | TRBJ2-3 | . | TRBV27 | TGTGCCACCATGGGACTAGCGGGGGGAGATACGCAGTATTTT | CATMGLAGGDTQYF
TRBD1 | TRBJ2-7 | few | TRBV4-3 | TGCGCCAGCAGCCAAGGGCCAGGGGGACCCTACGAGCAGTACTTC | CASSQGPGGPYEQYF
TRBD1 | TRBJ2-1 | once | TRBV11-2 | TGTGCCAGCAGCGCCCCCGGGACAGGGGTCAATGAGCAGTTCTTC | CASSAPGTGVNEQFF
TRBD2 | TRBJ2-1 | . | TRBV9 | TGTGCCAGCAGCCTCAGGACTAGCGGGCTAGACAATGAGCAGTTCTTC | CASSLRTSGLDNEQFF
TRBD2 | TRBJ2-2 | . | TRBV9 | TGTGCCAGCAGCGTAGCTAGCGGGGGACAAACCGGGGAGCTGTTTTTT | CASSVASGGQTGELFF
. | TRBJ1-2 | . | TRBV2 | TGTGCCAGCAGCGAGGAGGCGTATGGCTACACCTTC | CASSEEAYGYTF
. | TRBJ2-5 | . | TRBV15 | TGTGCCACCAGTTGGGGGCTCGGTTTACAAGAGACCCAGTACTTC | CATSWGLGLQETQYF
. | TRBJ2-3 | . | TRBV5-4 | TGTGCCAGCAGCTTGGCTGGGCAGTTCACAGATACGCAGTATTTT | CASSLAGQFTDTQYF
. | TRBJ2-5 | . | TRBV5-8 | TGTGCCAGCAGCTTGTATCCGTCTGGTTCGAGAGAGACCCAGTACTTC | CASSLYPSGSRETQYF
TRBD1 | TRBJ2-7 | . | TRBV7-3 | TGTGCCAGCAGTTATACCGGGACAGGGTCCTACGAGCAGTACTTC | CASSYTGTGSYEQYF